The TCR beta chain described here comes from a study of cytomegalovirus exposure and HLA in healthy donors. Among the donors, all were healthy bone marrow donors. Study-level findings and limits: Presence/absence analyses rested on an assumption that sequencing depth was roughly uniform across donors. Immune exposure information available was restricted to CMV serostatus.

PCR primers comprised 60 Vbeta and 13 Jbeta primers. Methods used by the authors: A later analysis counted around 74 million unique TCR beta chains, some 10 million shared. The protocol was immunoSEQ multiplex PCR, while the TCRdb copy is restricted to in-frame clones and leaves out a portion. V, J and clone size are those of that table, while D and trimming were read from the DNA. The table has roughly 160,000 clones, roughly 80% seen once. There are 15 residues in the CDR3. J was trimmed by 12 bases and V by 5 bases; bases with no gene match: 11. Germline CDR1 SGHVS, CDR2 FQNEAQ. As regards this clone: Its cognate antigen is unknown.

Sequenced material: PBMCs. The chain joins TRBV7-8 to TRBJ2-1; TRBD1 matches at 12 bases. The receptor's source is a man over 45 in good health and CMV-seropositive. The CDR3 DNA is TGTGCCAGCAGCCTACTGGGGACAGGGGGCACGGGGCAGTTCTTC. Protein: CASSLLGTGGTGQFF.